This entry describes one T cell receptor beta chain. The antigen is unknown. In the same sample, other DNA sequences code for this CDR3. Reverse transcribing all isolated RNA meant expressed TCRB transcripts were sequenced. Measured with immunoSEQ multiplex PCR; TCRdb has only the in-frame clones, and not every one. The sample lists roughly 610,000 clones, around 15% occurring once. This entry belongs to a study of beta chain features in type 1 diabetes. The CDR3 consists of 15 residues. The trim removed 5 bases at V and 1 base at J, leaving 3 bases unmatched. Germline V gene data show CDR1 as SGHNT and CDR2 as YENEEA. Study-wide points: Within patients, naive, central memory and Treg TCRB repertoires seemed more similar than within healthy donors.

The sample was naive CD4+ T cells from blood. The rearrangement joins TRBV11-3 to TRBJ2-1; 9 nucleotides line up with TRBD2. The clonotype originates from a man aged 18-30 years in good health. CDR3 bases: TGTGCCAGCAGCCGTAGCGGGGGATCCTACAATGAGCAGTTCTTC. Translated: CASSRSGGSYNEQFF.